Shown below are 27 T cell receptor beta chains from a single sample sequenced in a study of cytomegalovirus exposure and HLA in healthy donors (dated by TCRdb to between 2016 and 2019). Preparation of the library involved the immunoSEQ multiplex PCR assay. Entries here come from immuneACCESS through TCRdb and include only in-frame sequences with V and J called. Some clones fail to appear in such tables; in the studies checked, an unresolved V gene covers under half of the shortfall, and the cause of the remainder is unknown. A total of 200,000 to 250,000 clones appear in this sample, over 80% of them only once. The top ten clonotypes cover over 13% of the sample. The specimen was PBMCs. The source is a woman in her 30s in good health and CMV-seropositive.

The J gene is TRBJ2-3, the V gene TRBV30, with TRBD2 identical over 13 bases. The germline CDR1 and CDR2 sequences are GTSNPN and SVGIG (reference sequence). V lost 2 bases to trimming and J lost 1 base; unmatched junction nucleotides: 12. This CDR3 comprises 19 residues. CDR3: CAWSTGLAGLGFGTDTQYF. The CDR3 coding sequence is TGTGCCTGGAGTACGGGACTAGCGGGACTAGGGTTCGGCACAGATACGCAGTATTTT.

The chain carries TRBV5-1 and TRBJ1-1; D possibly corresponds to TRBD1 (5 bases). CDR1 SGHRS and CDR2 YFSETQ come from the germline V gene. Trimming shortened V by 0 bases and J by 5 bases, and 11 bases separated the two germline ends. The CDR3 has 14 residues. CDR3 DNA: TGCGCCAGCAGCTTGGTGGGGGGTGGGACTGAAGCTTTCTTT. Translated, it gives CASSLVGGGTEAFF.

This clone was picked up one time. The chain links TRBV15 to TRBJ1-4; no reliable D call. Between the trimmed V and J ends, which lost 0 bases and 0 bases, there was a span of 14 bases. CDR1 and CDR2 (germline): LNHNV, YYDKDF (reference sequence). This CDR3 is 18 amino acids long. The CDR3 region is CATSRDRSAGATNEKLFF. In DNA form, the CDR3 reads TGTGCCACCAGCAGAGATAGATCGGCAGGTGCAACTAATGAAAAACTGTTTTTT. Combining the CDR3 with reference TRBV15 and TRBJ1-4 gives the whole variable domain DAMVIQNPRYQVTQFGKPVTLSCSQTLNHNVMYWYQQKSSQAPKLLFHYYDKDFNNEADTPDNFQSRRPNTSFCFLDIRSPGLGDTAMYLCATSRDRSAGATNEKLFFGSGTQLSVL.

The chain is built from TRBV2 and TRBJ1-2; D is perhaps TRBD1 (6 bases). Germline V gives CDR1 SNHLY, CDR2 FYNNEI. The length of the CDR3 is 14 residues. The V and J ends lost 6 bases and 1 base respectively, with 12 bases between them. CDR3 DNA: TGTGCCAGCAGATCGACGGACAGTAACTATGGCTACACCTTC. Its translation: CASRSTDSNYGYTF. Based on the CDR3 plus reference TRBV2 and TRBJ1-2, the full variable domain is EPEVTQTPSHQVTQMGQEVILRCVPISNHLYFYWYRQILGQKVEFLVSFYNNEISEKSEIFDDQFSVERPDGSNFTLKIRSTKLEDSAMYFCASRSTDSNYGYTFGSGTRLTVV.

The rearrangement uses TRBV2 and TRBJ2-3; 11 bases line up with TRBD1. This CDR3 comprises 15 residues. Trimming took 7 bases from V and 3 from J; bases not matched to a gene: 6. Germline CDR1 is SNHLY and CDR2 is FYNNEI. CDR3 in amino acids: CASIFGTGGTDTQYF. The CDR3 DNA follows: TGTGCCAGCATCTTTGGGACAGGGGGAACAGATACGCAGTATTTT.

The chain recombines TRBV30 with TRBJ2-1, with 11 nucleotides matching TRBD1. This CDR3 is 14 amino acids long. V lost 5 bases to trimming and J lost 2 bases; unmatched junction nucleotides: 2. CDR1 and CDR2 (germline): GTSNPN, SVGIG (reference sequence). The chain's CDR3 is CAWSGQGAYNEQFF. CDR3 coding DNA: TGTGCCTGGTCGGGACAGGGGGCCTACAATGAGCAGTTCTTC.

This rearrangement joins TRBV25-1 to TRBJ2-1; D is ambiguous. The CDR3 runs 10 residues. In germline, CDR1 is MGHDK, CDR2 SYGVNS. Trimming left V 6 bases short and J 7 bases short, with 4 bases between. Written as DNA, the CDR3 is TGTGCCAGCAGCGCTAATGAGCAGTTCTTC. Its translation: CASSANEQFF.

Only a few counts were recorded for this clone. The chain combines TRBV19 with TRBJ2-7, with 7 bases aligning to TRBD1. Germline CDR1 reads LNHDA; CDR2 reads SQIVND (reference sequence). The V segment lost 5 bases and the J segment 4 bases; nucleotides outside the gene matches: 5. The CDR3 contains 13 residues. The CDR3 DNA is TGTGCCAGTAGTTTGGGACAGAGATACGAGCAGTACTTC. Its protein product is CASSLGQRYEQYF. Full variable domain (missing parts from reference TRBV19 and TRBJ2-7): DGGITQSPKYLFRKEGQNVTLSCEQNLNHDAMYWYRQDPGQGLRLIYYSQIVNDFQKGDIAEGYSVSREKKESFPLTVTSAQKNPTAFYLCASSLGQRYEQYFGPGTRLTVT.

The chain is built from TRBV7-9 and TRBJ1-2; 10 bases are shared with TRBD1. In germline, CDR1 is SEHNR, CDR2 FQNEAQ (reference sequence). Losses at the gene ends were 5 bases for V and 8 bases for J; bases not matched to a gene: 5. This CDR3 has 13 amino acids. The CDR3 here is CASSQGTGVGYTF. CDR3 sequence (DNA): TGTGCCAGCAGCCAAGGGACAGGGGTGGGCTACACCTTC.

As regards this clone: Other DNA sequences from this sample encode an identical CDR3 as well. The CDR3 DNA is TGTGCCAGCAGTGAAGTTCAAGAGACCCAGTACTTC. Its translation is CASSEVQETQYF. The chain couples TRBV2 to TRBJ2-5; D not certain. Per the germline V gene, CDR1 is SNHLY and CDR2 is FYNNEI. There are 12 residues in the CDR3. The V and J ends lost 1 base and 2 bases respectively, with 2 bases between them.

The chain employs TRBV29-1 and TRBJ2-1; 11 bases line up with TRBD2. Germline CDR1 reads SQVTM; CDR2 reads ANQGSEA. The CDR3 length is 16 residues. Trimming took 7 bases from V and 2 from J; bases not matched to a gene: 10. CDR3 in DNA: TGCAGCGCCACCCCACTAGCGGGAGAGGCCTACAATGAGCAGTTCTTC. It codes for CSATPLAGEAYNEQFF.

This rearrangement joins TRBV28 to TRBJ1-5; the D is unclear. V shed 5 bases and J shed 11 bases, with 19 bases lying between them. The CDR3 runs 14 residues. CDR1 MDHEN and CDR2 SYDVKM come from the germline V gene. Written as DNA, the CDR3 is TGTGCCAGCAGTGAGGACGGTTACTTGGTGGCCCAGCATTTT. Protein: CASSEDGYLVAQHF.

This chain joins TRBV6-1 and TRBJ1-5; 7 nucleotides line up with TRBD1. The CDR3 is 15 residues long. Germline-derived CDR1 and CDR2 are MNHNS and SASEGT. The V gene end was trimmed by 3 bases and the J gene end by 5 bases; junction bases not matched to a gene: 7. The CDR3 sequence: CASSDGGGTHQPQHF. The CDR3 region has the DNA TGTGCCAGCAGTGATGGAGGGGGCACTCATCAGCCCCAGCATTTT.

CDR3 nucleotides: TGTGCCAGCTCACCAGCTAGCGGGAGTACCAATGAGCAGTTCTTC. Encoded protein: CASSPASGSTNEQFF. The V call is TRBV18, the J call TRBJ2-1; TRBD2 matches at 10 bases. The V gene's germline CDR1 is KGHSH and CDR2 LQKENI. V lost 2 bases, J lost 6 bases, and 4 bases stayed unmatched. This CDR3 is 15 amino acids long.

This chain connects TRBV28 to TRBJ2-7; 7 positions match TRBD1. V was clipped by 2 bases and J by 6 bases; unmatched bases: 10. This CDR3 spans 15 amino acids. Germline V CDR1 and CDR2: MDHEN, SYDVKM. The CDR3 DNA reads as TGTGCCAGCAGTTTAGCAGGGGGAAATCTTATCGAGCAGTACTTC. Translation gives CASSLAGGNLIEQYF.

The rearrangement uses TRBV25-1 and TRBJ2-1; D may be TRBD2 (5 bases). The V gene's germline CDR1 is MGHDK and CDR2 SYGVNS. This CDR3 has 12 residues. The V end was cut by 4 bases, the J end by 9 bases, with 10 bases between. CDR3 protein: CASSGAAGEQFF. CDR3 nucleotides: TGTGCCAGCAGTGGCGCCGCGGGTGAGCAGTTCTTC.

J is TRBJ1-2 and V is TRBV9; D gene unclear. V was trimmed by 0 bases and J by 0 bases, leaving 3 bases between them. Germline V lookup: CDR1 SGDLS, CDR2 YYNGEE. This CDR3 contains 13 residues. The CDR3, as DNA: TGTGCCAGCAGCGTAGCTGCTAACTATGGCTACACCTTC. This sequence encodes CASSVAANYGYTF.

Ten or more counts support this clone. CDR3 loop: CASRKTGDSTEAFF. CDR3 nucleotides: TGCGCCAGCAGGAAGACAGGGGATTCGACTGAAGCTTTCTTT. The rearrangement joins TRBV4-1 to TRBJ1-1; 8 bases align to TRBD1. The CDR3 extends over 14 amino acids. The V gene end was trimmed by 6 bases and the J gene end by 5 bases; junction bases not matched to a gene: 8. Germline V gives CDR1 MGHRA, CDR2 YSYEKL.

The chain carries TRBV27 and TRBJ1-1; no definite D call. The CDR3 consists of 13 residues. In germline, CDR1 is MNHEY, CDR2 SMNVEV (reference sequence). V was clipped by 3 bases and J by 0 bases, with 5 bases between them. The CDR3 spells CASSFTVNTEAFF. In DNA, the CDR3 is TGTGCCAGCAGTTTCACGGTGAACACTGAAGCTTTCTTT.

V is TRBV30 and J is TRBJ2-5; D uncertain. The CDR3 consists of 13 residues. V lost 6 bases and J 2 bases, leaving 13 bases between the germline ends. CDR1 is GTSNPN and CDR2 is SVGIG in the germline V gene (reference sequence). CDR3 region: CACPLASQETQYF. The CDR3, as DNA: TGTGCCTGTCCTTTGGCAAGTCAAGAGACCCAGTACTTC.

V usage is TRBV15 and J usage is TRBJ2-2, with 9 bases aligning to TRBD2. Germline V gene data show CDR1 as LNHNV and CDR2 as YYDKDF (reference sequence). V lost 4 bases, J lost 9 bases, and 12 bases stayed unmatched. The CDR3 sequence is 16 residues long. The DNA for the CDR3 is TGTGCCACCAGCAATTGGAGGACTAGCGTCGCTCGGGAGCTGTTTTTT. It is translated as CATSNWRTSVARELFF.

This clone has only one observation. This rearrangement joins TRBV5-1 to TRBJ2-2; 7 bases align to TRBD1. V lost 2 bases to trimming and J lost 4 bases; unmatched junction nucleotides: 5. Germline values: CDR1 SGHRS, CDR2 YFSETQ. This CDR3 region has 15 residues. CDR3: CASSLGTAITGELFF. CDR3 coding DNA: TGCGCCAGCAGCTTAGGGACAGCAATCACCGGGGAGCTGTTTTTT. Using reference TRBV5-1 and TRBJ2-2 for the parts outside the CDR3, the full variable domain is KAGVTQTPRYLIKTRGQQVTLSCSPISGHRSVSWYQQTPGQGLQFLFEYFSETQRNKGNFPGRFSGRQFSNSRSEMNVSTLELGDSALYLCASSLGTAITGELFFGEGSRLTVL.

V usage is TRBV14 and J usage is TRBJ2-7; D is perhaps TRBD1 (5 bases). Trimming removed 4 bases from V and 2 bases from J, with 9 bases in between. The CDR3 loop spans 13 amino acids. The V gene's germline CDR1 is SGHDN and CDR2 FVKESK. The chain's CDR3 is CASSPTVTYEQYF. The CDR3 region has the DNA TGTGCCAGCAGCCCGACAGTGACCTACGAGCAGTACTTC.

The chain carries TRBV7-9 and TRBJ2-7; D gene uncertain. Germline V gives CDR1 SEHNR, CDR2 FQNEAQ (reference sequence). V lost 2 bases, J lost 2 bases, and 10 bases lay in between. This CDR3 comprises 14 residues. In DNA, the CDR3 is TGTGCCAGCAGCTTAAACTCGGCCGCCTACGAGCAGTACTTC. It yields the protein CASSLNSAAYEQYF.

J is TRBJ1-2 and V is TRBV27; TRBD1 agrees at 11 bases. Looked up from germline, CDR1 is MNHEY and CDR2 is SMNVEV (reference sequence). The CDR3 is 12 amino acids. The CDR3 DNA is TGTGTTTCCGGGACAGGGGGAAATGGCTACACCTTC. Translated: CVSGTGGNGYTF.

The chain employs TRBV5-1 and TRBJ1-1, with D hard to call. CDR1 and CDR2 (germline): SGHRS, YFSETQ. CDR3 length: 14 residues. V was cut by 0 bases and J by 5 bases, with 11 bases left in between. CDR3 in amino acids: CASSLGWEETEAFF. CDR3 DNA: TGCGCCAGCAGCTTGGGGTGGGAAGAGACTGAAGCTTTCTTT. Combining the CDR3 with reference TRBV5-1 and TRBJ1-1 gives the whole variable domain KAGVTQTPRYLIKTRGQQVTLSCSPISGHRSVSWYQQTPGQGLQFLFEYFSETQRNKGNFPGRFSGRQFSNSRSEMNVSTLELGDSALYLCASSLGWEETEAFFGQGTRLTVV.

The chain carries TRBV5-6 and TRBJ1-2; 8 bases fit TRBD1. V was clipped by 4 bases and J by 4 bases; unmatched bases: 6. The CDR3 sequence is 14 residues long. Germline-derived CDR1 and CDR2 are SGHDT and YYEEEE. The CDR3 DNA reads as TGTGCCAGCAGCCGGGACAGGATTGGCTATGGCTACACCTTC. It encodes CASSRDRIGYGYTF.